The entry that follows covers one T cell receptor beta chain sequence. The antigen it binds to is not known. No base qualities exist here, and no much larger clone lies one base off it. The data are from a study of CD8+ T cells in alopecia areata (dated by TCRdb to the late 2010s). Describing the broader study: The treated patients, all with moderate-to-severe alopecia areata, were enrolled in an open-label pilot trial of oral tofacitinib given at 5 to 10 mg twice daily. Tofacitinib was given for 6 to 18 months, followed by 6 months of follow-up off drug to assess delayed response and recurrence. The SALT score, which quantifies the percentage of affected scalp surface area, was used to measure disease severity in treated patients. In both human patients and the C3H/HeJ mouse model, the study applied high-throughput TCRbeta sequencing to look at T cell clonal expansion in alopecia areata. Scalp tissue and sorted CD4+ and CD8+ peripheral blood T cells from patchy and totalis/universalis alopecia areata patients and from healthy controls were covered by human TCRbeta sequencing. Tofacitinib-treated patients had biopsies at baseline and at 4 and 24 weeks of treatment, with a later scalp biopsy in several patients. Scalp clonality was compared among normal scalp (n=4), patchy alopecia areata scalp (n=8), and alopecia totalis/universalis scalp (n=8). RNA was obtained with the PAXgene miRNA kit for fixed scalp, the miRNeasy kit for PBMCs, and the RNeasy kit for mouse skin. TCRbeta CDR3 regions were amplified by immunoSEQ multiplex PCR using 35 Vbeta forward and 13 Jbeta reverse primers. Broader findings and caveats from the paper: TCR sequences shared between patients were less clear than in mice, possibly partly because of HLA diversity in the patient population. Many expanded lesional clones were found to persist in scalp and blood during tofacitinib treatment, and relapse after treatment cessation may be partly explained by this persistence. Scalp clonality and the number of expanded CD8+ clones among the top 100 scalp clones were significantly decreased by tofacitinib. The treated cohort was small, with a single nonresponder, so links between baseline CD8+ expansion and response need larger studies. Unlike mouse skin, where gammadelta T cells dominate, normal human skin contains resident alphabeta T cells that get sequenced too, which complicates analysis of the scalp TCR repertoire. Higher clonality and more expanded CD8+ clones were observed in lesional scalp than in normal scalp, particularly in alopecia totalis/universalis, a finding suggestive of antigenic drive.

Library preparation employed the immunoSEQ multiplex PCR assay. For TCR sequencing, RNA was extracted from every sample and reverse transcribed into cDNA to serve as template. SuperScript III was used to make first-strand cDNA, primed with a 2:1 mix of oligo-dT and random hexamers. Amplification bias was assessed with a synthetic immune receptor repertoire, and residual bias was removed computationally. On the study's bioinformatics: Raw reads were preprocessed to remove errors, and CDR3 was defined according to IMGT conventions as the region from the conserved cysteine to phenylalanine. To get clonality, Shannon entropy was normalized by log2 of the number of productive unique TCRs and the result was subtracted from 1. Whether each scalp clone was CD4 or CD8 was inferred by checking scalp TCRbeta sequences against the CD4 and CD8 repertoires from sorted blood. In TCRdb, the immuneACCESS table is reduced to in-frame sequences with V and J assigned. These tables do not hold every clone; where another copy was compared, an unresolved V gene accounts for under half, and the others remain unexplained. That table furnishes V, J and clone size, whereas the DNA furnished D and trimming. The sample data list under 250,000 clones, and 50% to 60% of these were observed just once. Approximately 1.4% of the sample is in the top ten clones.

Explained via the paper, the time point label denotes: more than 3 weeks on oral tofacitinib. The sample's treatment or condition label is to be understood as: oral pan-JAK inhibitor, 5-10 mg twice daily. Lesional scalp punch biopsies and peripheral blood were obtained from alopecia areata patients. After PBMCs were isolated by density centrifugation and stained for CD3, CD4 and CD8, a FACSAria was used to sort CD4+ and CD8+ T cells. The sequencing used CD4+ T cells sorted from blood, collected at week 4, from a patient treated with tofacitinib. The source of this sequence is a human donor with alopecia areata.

The sequence in DNA is TGTGCCAGCAGCGATGGGACAAGTGGCTACACCTTC. Translation gives CASSDGTSGYTF. The sequence links TRBV9 to TRBJ1-2, and perhaps TRBD1 as D gene, on 6 matching bases. The germline V gene encodes CDR1 SGDLS and CDR2 YYNGEE. V and J lose 3 bases and 7 bases, and a span of 10 bases separates them. Counted from cysteine to phenylalanine, this CDR3 has 12 amino acids. Just the 36-base CDR3 DNA is kept, in frame starting at base 1. The CDR3 plus the reference TRBV9 and TRBJ1-2 genes for the other parts give the full variable domain: DSGVTQTPKHLITATGQRVTLRCSPRSGDLSVYWYQQSLDQGLQFLIQYYNGEERAKGNILERFSAQQFPDLHSELNLSSLELGDSALYFCASSDGTSGYTFGSGTRLTVV.